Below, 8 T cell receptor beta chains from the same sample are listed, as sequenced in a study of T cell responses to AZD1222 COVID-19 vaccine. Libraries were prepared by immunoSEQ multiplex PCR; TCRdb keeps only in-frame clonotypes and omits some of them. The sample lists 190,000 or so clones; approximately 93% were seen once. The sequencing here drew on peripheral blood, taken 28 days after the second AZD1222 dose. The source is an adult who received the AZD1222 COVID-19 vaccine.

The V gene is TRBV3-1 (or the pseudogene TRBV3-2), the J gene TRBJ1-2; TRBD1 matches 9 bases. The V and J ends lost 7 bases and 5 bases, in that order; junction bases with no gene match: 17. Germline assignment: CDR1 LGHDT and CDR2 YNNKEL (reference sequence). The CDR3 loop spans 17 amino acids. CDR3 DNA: TGTGCCAGCACAAAAGGATCACAGGGGGCTAGACTTTATGGCTACACCTTC. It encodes CASTKGSQGARLYGYTF.

The CDR3 loop reads CASSLWQGANTEAFF. In DNA form, the CDR3 reads TGCGCCAGCAGCTTGTGGCAGGGGGCGAACACTGAAGCTTTCTTT. The chain combines TRBV5-1 with TRBJ1-1, with TRBD1 identical over 8 bases. Germline V CDR1 and CDR2: SGHRS, YFSETQ. This CDR3 is built from 15 residues. V trimming: 1 base; J trimming: 1 base; junction bases outside the gene matches: 3.

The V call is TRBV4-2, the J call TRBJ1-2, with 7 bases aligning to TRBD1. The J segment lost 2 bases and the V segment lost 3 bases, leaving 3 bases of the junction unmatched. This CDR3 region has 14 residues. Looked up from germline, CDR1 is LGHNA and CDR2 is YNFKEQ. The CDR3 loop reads CASSQEDRNYGYTF. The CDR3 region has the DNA TGTGCCAGCAGCCAGGAGGACAGGAACTATGGCTACACCTTC.

The CDR3 spells CASSLGQGDGNTIYF. The DNA of the CDR3 is TGTGCCAGCAGTTTGGGTCAGGGAGATGGAAACACCATATATTTT. This chain uses TRBV7-9 with TRBJ1-3; weak D call: TRBD1 (5 bases). Looked up from germline, CDR1 is SEHNR and CDR2 is FQNEAQ (reference sequence). Between the trimmed V and J ends, which lost 6 bases and 3 bases, there was a span of 15 bases. There are 15 residues in the CDR3.

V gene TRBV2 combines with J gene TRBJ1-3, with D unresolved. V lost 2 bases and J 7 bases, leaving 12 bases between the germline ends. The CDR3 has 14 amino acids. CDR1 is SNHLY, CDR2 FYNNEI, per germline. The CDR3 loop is CASSESGQENTIYF. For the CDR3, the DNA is TGTGCCAGCAGTGAAAGTGGGCAGGAGAACACCATATATTTT.

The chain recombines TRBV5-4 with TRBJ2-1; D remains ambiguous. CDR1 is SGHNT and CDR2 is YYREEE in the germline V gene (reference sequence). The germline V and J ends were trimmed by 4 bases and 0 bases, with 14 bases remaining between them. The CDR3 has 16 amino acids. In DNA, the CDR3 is TGTGCCAGCAGCGTAGTGGTCTTAAGCTCCTACAATGAGCAGTTCTTC. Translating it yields CASSVVVLSSYNEQFF.

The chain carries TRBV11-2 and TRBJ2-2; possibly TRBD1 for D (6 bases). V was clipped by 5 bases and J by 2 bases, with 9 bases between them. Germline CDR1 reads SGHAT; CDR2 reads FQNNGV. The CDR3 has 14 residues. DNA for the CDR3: TGTGCCAGCAGCCAAGGGGGAAACACCGGGGAGCTGTTTTTT. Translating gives CASSQGGNTGELFF. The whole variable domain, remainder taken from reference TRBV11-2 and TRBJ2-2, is EAGVAQSPRYKIIEKRQSVAFWCNPISGHATLYWYQQILGQGPKLLIQFQNNGVVDDSQLPKDRFSAERLKGVDSTLKIQPAKLEDSAVYLCASSQGGNTGELFFGEGSRLTVL.

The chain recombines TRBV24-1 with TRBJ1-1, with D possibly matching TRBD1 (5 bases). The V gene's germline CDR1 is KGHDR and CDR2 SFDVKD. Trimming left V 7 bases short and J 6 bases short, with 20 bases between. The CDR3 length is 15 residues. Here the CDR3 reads CATSRDGQLGSEAFF. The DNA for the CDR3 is TGTGCCACCAGCCGGGACGGCCAATTGGGGTCTGAAGCTTTCTTT.